A single sample gave rise to the 8 T cell receptor beta chains below, sequenced in a study of spatial heterogeneity in lung cancer (dated by TCRdb to between 2017 and 2020). Library method: 5' RACE. The data were produced on a NextSeq 500. TCRdb applied fastp at Q25 and MiXCR to the public reads, then kept only in-frame beta chains. Every distinct CDR3 protein forms one entry, paired with its most common genes and DNA. The sample records roughly 15,000 distinct CDR3 sequences, 3% to 4.5% of which are singletons. The ten largest clones represent roughly 10% of the sample. Read against the paper, the sample's time point label means: sample taken at primary tumor resection. Sequences were derived from normal lung tissue next to the tumor, sampled at surgery. These receptors came from a male donor with early-stage non-small cell lung cancer.

There are many counts of this clonotype. In a library made to pick up alpha chains, this beta chain is a stray read with a size that means little. V usage is TRBV29-1 and J usage is TRBJ1-6, with TRBD1 as a possible D gene (5 bases). The germline gives CDR1 SQVTM, CDR2 ANQGSEA. The CDR3 runs to 14 residues. With 3 bases removed from V and 10 bases from J, the gap between germline ends came to 16 bases. The CDR3 DNA reads as TGCAGCGTTGAGCTGCCAGGGAAAGGATCACCCCTCCACTTT. The encoded protein is CSVELPGKGSPLHF.

This clonotype was recorded at least ten times. This beta chain came through as a stray read in a library set up for alpha chains, and its size says little. The rearrangement joins TRBV30 to TRBJ1-3; unclear D gene. Germline-derived CDR1 and CDR2 are GTSNPN and SVGIG (reference sequence). Trimming stripped 2 bases from V and 0 bases from J, with 11 bases between. The CDR3 has 15 amino acids. The CDR3 DNA follows: TGTGCCTGGAGTATCGGCACCGCCTCTGGAAACACCATATATTTT. This encodes CAWSIGTASGNTIYF.

This clonotype was picked up many times. A library made for alpha chains picked up this beta chain off target, so its size means little. V is TRBV10-3 and J is TRBJ2-5; D uncertain. V was shortened by 3 bases and J by 4 bases, with 6 bases between the two germline ends. The CDR3 has 12 residues. Germline CDR1 ENHRY, CDR2 SYGVKD. CDR3 nucleotides: TGTGCCATCAGTGAACCGGGAGAGACCCAGTACTTC. This encodes CAISEPGETQYF.

This clonotype showed up many times. Since it is a stray read in a library aimed at alpha chains, this beta chain has a size that is not meaningful. The CDR3 DNA reads as TGCGCCAGCAGCTTAAGGGCTAGCGGCCAAGAGACCCAGTACTTC. Translating it yields CASSLRASGQETQYF. This rearrangement joins TRBV5-1 to TRBJ2-5; TRBD2 matches 7 bases. Germline V CDR1 and CDR2: SGHRS, YFSETQ. The CDR3 length is 15 residues. Unmatched junction bases numbered 5, after V lost 2 bases and J lost 1 base.

In its sample, this clonotype was seen many times. In a library made to pick up alpha chains, this beta chain is a stray read with a size that means little. The genes are TRBV13 and TRBJ2-7; D unclear. The CDR3 loop spans 13 amino acids. CDR1 and CDR2 from the germline V gene are PRHDT and FYEKMQ (reference sequence). Trimming took off 0 bases at V and 6 bases at J, with 9 bases between the two ends. CDR3 amino acids: CASSLGASSEQYF. CDR3 in DNA: TGTGCCAGCAGCTTAGGAGCCAGCAGCGAGCAGTACTTC.

There are many counts of this clonotype. This beta chain is a stray read from a library made for alpha chains; its abundance is not meaningful. The V gene is TRBV12-3 or TRBV12-4, the J gene TRBJ1-5, with 10 bases that match TRBD1. Trimming at V came to 6 bases and at J to 7 bases, leaving 3 bases not matched to a gene. This CDR3 spans 13 amino acids. CDR3 sequence reads: CASRGQGKQPQHF. The CDR3 bases are TGTGCCAGCAGGGGACAGGGGAAACAGCCCCAGCATTTT.

This clonotype was counted ten times or more. Found in a library prepared for alpha chains, this beta chain is an off-target read, and its abundance has little meaning. V is TRBV5-1 and J is TRBJ2-7, with D perhaps TRBD1 or TRBD2 (6 bases each). The CDR3 runs 13 residues. The V end lost 3 bases, the J end lost 5 bases, and 12 bases lay between the germline ends. Germline V gene data show CDR1 as SGHRS and CDR2 as YFSETQ. CDR3 sequence: CASSWGPGDEQYF. CDR3 bases: TGCGCCAGCAGCTGGGGGCCGGGGGACGAGCAGTACTTC.

This clonotype came up many times. This beta chain appears as a stray read in a library generated for alpha chains; its size is not informative. The chain uses TRBV2 and TRBJ2-3; 10 bases agree with TRBD1. Trimming cost V 6 bases and J 2 bases; bases outside gene matches: 5. This CDR3 spans 15 amino acids. Per the germline V gene, CDR1 is SNHLY and CDR2 is FYNNEI. Here the CDR3 reads CASRSTGGNTDTQYF. In DNA, the CDR3 is TGTGCCAGCAGGTCGACAGGGGGCAACACAGATACGCAGTATTTT.